There are a few counts of the clone carrying this T cell receptor beta chain. The antigen remains undetermined. The data derive from a study of T cells after yellow fever vaccination. Study-level points and caveats: Sorted repertoires could include abundant contaminating clonotypes from bulk cells. Peaking on day 5 versus 15, the secondary response was faster but weaker. Post-booster repertoires contained most primary-vaccination clones again (approximately 95% CD4, over 70% CD8).

As TCR cDNA was made by 5'RACE template switching, a universal primer site and UMIs were added. TCRdb independently ran MiXCR on the 5' RACE reads; one entry per CDR3 protein. The table lists approximately 330,000 distinct CDR3 sequences, roughly 4.3% of them singletons. This clonotype was obtained from a man between 18 and 29 years old who received the YFV17D yellow fever vaccine. The sequencing used PBMCs, collected 5 days after the yellow fever booster vaccination.

This CDR3 is CASSGTSGGHEQYF. In DNA form, the CDR3 reads TGTGCCAGCAGCGGGACTAGCGGGGGCCACGAGCAGTACTTC. J is TRBJ2-7 and V is TRBV6-6, with TRBD2 identical over 14 bases. V lost 6 bases, J lost 5 bases, and 3 bases stayed unmatched. Germline CDR1 and CDR2: MNHNY and SVGAGI (reference sequence). The CDR3 is made up of 14 amino acids.